Listed here are 29 T cell receptor beta chains from one sample, sequenced in a study of OX40 agonist ivuxolimab in advanced cancers. Assay used: immunoSEQ multiplex PCR; TCRdb lists only in-frame clones, some missing. The sample shows about 98,000 clones, approximately 90% of them seen only once. Here the sequenced sample was CD4+ or CD8+ T cells sorted from blood, taken in a trial of the OX40 agonist ivuxolimab. The receptors stem from an adult with an advanced solid tumor such as melanoma, head and neck, liver or kidney cancer.

The rearrangement links TRBV5-1 to TRBJ2-3, with D hard to call. Trimming took 4 bases from V and 6 from J, leaving 12 bases between them. There are 13 residues in the CDR3. Germline V lookup: CDR1 SGHRS, CDR2 YFSETQ. CDR3 coding DNA: TGCGCCAGCAGCATTAGTACTGGGGATACGCAGTATTTT. It yields the protein CASSISTGDTQYF. The variable domain in full, completed from reference TRBV5-1 and TRBJ2-3, reads KAGVTQTPRYLIKTRGQQVTLSCSPISGHRSVSWYQQTPGQGLQFLFEYFSETQRNKGNFPGRFSGRQFSNSRSEMNVSTLELGDSALYLCASSISTGDTQYFGPGTRLTVL.

The chain couples TRBV18 to TRBJ1-6; no clear D gene. Germline values: CDR1 KGHSH, CDR2 LQKENI. V was cut by 2 bases and J by 13 bases, with 12 bases left in between. The length of the CDR3 is 13 residues. CDR3 residues: CASSPTGDKPLHF. The CDR3 DNA is TGTGCCAGCTCACCAACGGGAGATAAGCCCCTCCACTTT.

The chain couples TRBV15 to TRBJ2-7; a weak D match, TRBD2 (6 bases). The CDR3 is 12 residues long. V was cut by 8 bases and J by 3 bases, with 11 bases left in between. From germline, CDR1 is LNHNV and CDR2 YYDKDF (reference sequence). The CDR3 protein is CATSRRGYEQYF. CDR3 in DNA: TGTGCCACCTCACGGAGGGGCTACGAGCAGTACTTC.

This clone was seen only once. The J gene is TRBJ1-3, the V gene TRBV28; tentative D call: TRBD1 (6 bases). The germline gives CDR1 MDHEN, CDR2 SYDVKM. The CDR3 is 15 residues long. V was pared by 2 bases and J by 7 bases, with 15 bases between. The CDR3 coding sequence is TGTGCCAGCAGTTTAGACTCCAGGGGCAGGAACACCATATATTTT. This translates into CASSLDSRGRNTIYF.

The rearrangement uses TRBV27 and TRBJ1-1; possible D gene TRBD1, 5 bases. This CDR3 is 16 amino acids long. Germline-derived CDR1 and CDR2 are MNHEY and SMNVEV (reference sequence). Deletions cut 4 bases from V and 8 bases from J, with 23 bases between. CDR3 coding DNA: TGTGCCAGCAGTTCCCGGGCCACATCCCAGGGCACGGAAGCTTTCTTT. Translation gives CASSSRATSQGTEAFF.

The chain combines TRBV28 with TRBJ1-2; D possibly corresponds to TRBD1 (6 bases). Per germline, CDR1 MDHEN and CDR2 SYDVKM. Trimming removed 3 bases from V and 8 bases from J, with 13 bases in between. The CDR3 totals 13 residues. Written as DNA, the CDR3 is TGTGCCAGCAGTTTCGCAGGGGCCCAGGGCTACACCTTC. Translating it yields CASSFAGAQGYTF.

The chain is built from TRBV5-1 and TRBJ2-3; unclear D gene. The germline V and J ends were trimmed by 0 bases and 0 bases, with 5 bases remaining between them. The CDR3 has 14 amino acids. Germline V gene sequence: CDR1 SGHRS, CDR2 YFSETQ. CDR3: CASSLDSSTDTQYF. The CDR3 coding sequence is TGCGCCAGCAGCTTGGACAGTAGCACAGATACGCAGTATTTT.

This chain links TRBV19 with TRBJ1-4; 9 nucleotides align to TRBD1. Germline CDR1 and CDR2: LNHDA and SQIVND (reference sequence). The CDR3 extends over 15 amino acids. After removal of 5 bases from V and 6 bases from J, the junction contained 7 bases not matched to a gene. CDR3 bases: TGTGCCAGTAGTGTAGGACAGGGGAAGGATGAAAAACTGTTTTTT. Translated, it gives CASSVGQGKDEKLFF.

The J gene is TRBJ2-3, the V gene TRBV6-6; TRBD1 is a possible D gene (7 bases). The CDR3 spans 16 residues. Germline CDR1 and CDR2: MNHNY and SVGAGI (reference sequence). V was trimmed by 2 bases and J by 3 bases, leaving 15 bases between them. CDR3 amino acids: CASSYPGAGGTDTQYF. The CDR3 coding sequence is TGTGCCAGCAGTTACCCAGGGGCAGGGGGGACAGATACGCAGTATTTT.

CDR3: CASQQVPYQETQYF. The CDR3 DNA follows: TGTGCCAGCCAACAGGTCCCGTACCAAGAGACCCAGTACTTC. The V call is TRBV2, the J call TRBJ2-5; a weak D match, TRBD1 (5 bases). The CDR3 covers 14 residues. Germline assignment: CDR1 SNHLY and CDR2 FYNNEI. V was cut by 8 bases and J by 0 bases, with 13 bases left in between.

The V call is TRBV7-2, the J call TRBJ1-5, with a possible D match to TRBD1 (6 bases). Germline loops: CDR1 SGHTA, CDR2 FQGNSA. The CDR3 length is 15 residues. Trimming took 5 bases from V and 2 from J, leaving 13 bases between them. This chain's CDR3 is CASSPYPGGNQPQHF. The CDR3 DNA reads as TGTGCCAGCAGCCCTTACCCAGGGGGCAATCAGCCCCAGCATTTT.

The chain joins TRBV7-8 to TRBJ1-2; D may be TRBD1 (6 bases). Germline values: CDR1 SGHVS, CDR2 FQNEAQ. V lost 7 bases and J 7 bases, leaving 25 bases between the germline ends. The CDR3 totals 16 residues. CDR3 amino acids: CASTEKGTIPSSGYTF. CDR3 bases: TGTGCCAGCACCGAAAAAGGGACAATACCATCGTCTGGCTACACCTTC. Full variable domain (missing parts from reference TRBV7-8 and TRBJ1-2): GAGVSQSPRYKVAKRGQDVALRCDPISGHVSLFWYQQALGQGPEFLTYFQNEAQLDKSGLPSDRFFAERPEGSVSTLKIQRTQQEDSAVYLCASTEKGTIPSSGYTFGSGTRLTVV.

This chain joins TRBV5-1 and TRBJ2-5, with 10 nucleotides matching TRBD1. Per the germline V gene, CDR1 is SGHRS and CDR2 is YFSETQ. The CDR3 consists of 15 residues. V trimming: 5 bases; J trimming: 5 bases; junction bases outside the gene matches: 9. CDR3 amino acids: CASSFGDRGSETQYF. The DNA for the CDR3 is TGCGCCAGCAGTTTCGGGGACAGGGGATCGGAGACCCAGTACTTC.

This clone was recorded a few times. V and J are TRBV2 and TRBJ1-1; D might be TRBD1 (5 bases). V lost 6 bases, J lost 5 bases, and 16 bases lay in between. CDR1 and CDR2 (germline): SNHLY, FYNNEI. This CDR3 comprises 14 residues. CDR3 amino acids: CASRATGTRTEAFF. DNA of the CDR3: TGTGCCAGCAGAGCAACCGGGACGCGAACTGAAGCTTTCTTT.

The chain is built from TRBV6-6 and TRBJ1-1; 7 bases map to TRBD1. The trim removed 2 bases at V and 2 bases at J, leaving 2 bases unmatched. The CDR3 contains 14 residues. Germline lookup yields CDR1 MNHNY and CDR2 SVGAGI (reference sequence). CDR3 loop: CASSYGGGNTEAFF. CDR3 bases: TGTGCCAGCAGTTACGGAGGGGGCAACACTGAAGCTTTCTTT.

The rearrangement links TRBV7-2 to TRBJ2-7; D is uncertain. The V end lost 1 base, the J end lost 6 bases, and 16 bases lay between the germline ends. Per the germline V gene, CDR1 is SGHTA and CDR2 is FQGNSA. The CDR3 is made up of 15 amino acids. As DNA, the CDR3 is TGTGCCAGCAGCTTAGTTAACGGGCCCCTTTCCGAGCAGTACTTC. It encodes CASSLVNGPLSEQYF.

This chain connects TRBV6-7 to TRBJ2-3; 7 bases are shared with TRBD1. TRBV6-7 counts as an open reading frame of uncertain function. V was pared by 5 bases and J by 5 bases, with 7 bases of the junction left unmatched. This CDR3 has 14 amino acids. The CDR3 DNA reads TGTGCCAGCAGTCAGGGGGTCCGGGTAGATACGCAGTATTTT. Its translation is CASSQGVRVDTQYF.

V is TRBV5-1 and J is TRBJ1-5, with TRBD1 as a possible D gene (6 bases). Trimming removed 0 bases at V and 5 bases at J, with 12 bases between. The CDR3 length is 15 residues. Germline V gene data show CDR1 as SGHRS and CDR2 as YFSETQ. The CDR3 protein is CASSLGGGGDQPQHF. CDR3 DNA sequence: TGCGCCAGCAGCTTGGGTGGGGGGGGCGATCAGCCCCAGCATTTT.

The chain employs TRBV28 and TRBJ1-5, with TRBD1 identical over 9 bases. The V and J ends lost 3 bases and 0 bases, in that order; junction bases with no gene match: 6. The V gene's germline CDR1 is MDHEN and CDR2 SYDVKM. The CDR3 loop spans 17 amino acids. As DNA, the CDR3 is TGTGCCAGCAGTTTCCCAAGGGACAGGGATAGCAATCAGCCCCAGCATTTT. Translated, it gives CASSFPRDRDSNQPQHF. Filled out from reference TRBV28 and TRBJ1-5, the complete variable domain reads DVKVTQSSRYLVKRTGEKVFLECVQDMDHENMFWYRQDPGLGLRLIYFSYDVKMKEKGDIPEGYSVSREKKERFSLILESASTNQTSMYLCASSFPRDRDSNQPQHFGDGTRLSIL.

The V gene is TRBV5-4, the J gene TRBJ1-3; 7 positions agree with TRBD1. The germline V gene has CDR1 SGHNT and CDR2 YYREEE (reference sequence). CDR3 length equals 16 residues. Trimming cost V 3 bases and J 2 bases; bases outside gene matches: 8. The CDR3 DNA reads TGTGCCAGCAGCTCTTGGTCAGGGGGAGCTGGAAACACCATATATTTT. This encodes CASSSWSGGAGNTIYF.

The chain links TRBV5-4 to TRBJ2-7; D may be TRBD2 (6 bases). V shed 0 bases and J shed 0 bases, with 13 bases lying between them. The CDR3 consists of 16 residues. Germline V CDR1 and CDR2: SGHNT, YYREEE (reference sequence). The CDR3 DNA is TGTGCCAGCAGCTTGGCTAGAGGAGGGAACTCCTACGAGCAGTACTTC. It is translated as CASSLARGGNSYEQYF.

The J gene is TRBJ2-1, the V gene TRBV7-3, with a tentative D call TRBD2 (5 bases). The ends were cut back, 5 bases at V and 3 bases at J, with 14 bases in the middle. The CDR3 has 15 amino acids. Germline CDR1 is SGHTA and CDR2 is FQGTGA. CDR3 coding DNA: TGTGCCAGCAGCCCTGGACCGGCGGGCTACAATGAGCAGTTCTTC. Translation: CASSPGPAGYNEQFF.

V is TRBV7-2 and J is TRBJ2-5; no clear D. Trimming pared 3 bases from V and 5 bases from J, leaving 4 bases between. Germline V gene lookup returns CDR1 SGHTA and CDR2 FQGNSA. CDR3 length equals 11 residues. The CDR3 DNA reads TGTGCCAGCAGCTTTGGGGAGACCCAGTACTTC. Translated: CASSFGETQYF.

Details on this clone: The same CDR3 is also encoded by other DNA sequences in this sample. J is TRBJ2-2 and V is TRBV2; a weak D match, TRBD1 (6 bases). This CDR3 is 13 amino acids long. V was shortened by 7 bases and J by 2 bases, with 8 bases between the two germline ends. Per germline, CDR1 SNHLY and CDR2 FYNNEI. CDR3 amino acids: CASTGANTGELFF. CDR3 nucleotide sequence: TGTGCCAGCACAGGGGCTAACACCGGGGAGCTGTTTTTT.

The rearrangement joins TRBV11-2 to TRBJ2-1; D is undetermined. Trimming pared 6 bases from V and 2 bases from J, leaving 14 bases between. Germline assignment: CDR1 SGHAT and CDR2 FQNNGV. The CDR3 contains 15 residues. Here the CDR3 reads CASRAFGGTYNEQFF. The CDR3 DNA reads as TGTGCCAGCAGGGCCTTTGGCGGAACCTACAATGAGCAGTTCTTC.

There are a few counts of this clone. The chain links TRBV5-5 to TRBJ1-1, with D possibly being TRBD1 (5 bases). Germline values: CDR1 SGHKS, CDR2 YYEKEE (reference sequence). The V and J ends lost 3 bases and 0 bases respectively, with 12 bases between them. The CDR3 is 15 amino acids. The CDR3 loop is CASSSEGQLNTEAFF. Here the CDR3 DNA reads TGTGCCAGCAGCTCTGAGGGGCAGCTGAACACTGAAGCTTTCTTT.

The J gene is TRBJ1-5, the V gene TRBV4-2; D unresolved. Germline V CDR1 and CDR2: LGHNA, YNFKEQ. The ends were cut back, 0 bases at V and 2 bases at J, with 11 bases in the middle. The CDR3 length is 16 residues. The CDR3 sequence is CASSQEGKIGNQPQHF. The CDR3, as DNA: TGTGCCAGCAGCCAAGAAGGAAAGATCGGCAATCAGCCCCAGCATTTT.

This chain joins TRBV5-4 and TRBJ2-2; 7 bases are shared with TRBD1. Looked up from germline, CDR1 is SGHNT and CDR2 is YYREEE (reference sequence). V lost 7 bases to trimming and J lost 8 bases; unmatched junction nucleotides: 14. The CDR3 contains 15 residues. This CDR3 is CASRRDSGVAGELFF. The CDR3 nucleotides read TGTGCCAGCCGACGGGACAGTGGTGTTGCTGGGGAGCTGTTTTTT.

This clone was picked up a small number of times. This chain uses TRBV5-1 with TRBJ2-5, with TRBD2 as a possible D gene (6 bases). The CDR3 runs 18 residues. The V and J ends lost 4 bases and 2 bases respectively, with 24 bases between them. Germline V gene lookup returns CDR1 SGHRS and CDR2 YFSETQ. CDR3 DNA: TGCGCCAGCAGCCCTTCTGTGTCCGCGCTCGGGGGACAAGAGACCCAGTACTTC. Protein product: CASSPSVSALGGQETQYF.